The clone carrying this T cell receptor beta chain was observed many times. What was amplified from RNA transcripts were TCR beta CDR3 regions. HTBI primers were employed in a first-round RT-PCR of the TCR CDR3. Each CDR3 protein gets one entry after TCRdb re-called the multiplex PCR reads with MiXCR. The sample holds around 280,000 distinct CDR3 sequences; 13% are singletons and the top ten take 6.5% to 10%. This entry comes from a study of T cells in Graves' hyperthyroidism and ophthalmopathy. On the study more broadly: Peripheral blood specimens were obtained at initial diagnosis, prior to any treatment.

Trimming shortened V by 6 bases and J by 0 bases, and 9 bases separated the two germline ends. The CDR3 is made up of 14 amino acids. In germline, CDR1 is MDHEN, CDR2 SYDVKM. The sequencing sample was made of blood. This TCR came from a woman in her twenties or thirties with Graves' hyperthyroidism that later progressed to Graves' ophthalmopathy. The chain couples TRBV28 to TRBJ1-3; D is unclear. The CDR3 DNA sequence: TGTGCCAGCAGGACAACCAGCTCTGGAAACACCATATATTTT. Translation: CASRTTSSGNTIYF.